Shown below are 27 T cell receptor beta chains from a single sample sequenced in a study of cytomegalovirus exposure and HLA in healthy donors. PCR amplification relied on 60 Vbeta primers (plus 13 Jbeta primers). Profiled with immunoSEQ multiplex PCR; TCRdb holds only in-frame clones, not every one. The table shows approximately 94,000 clones, with roughly 72% occurring only once. Specimen: PBMCs. These TCRs come from a man aged 25 to 40 in good health and CMV-seropositive.

The chain carries TRBV5-6 and TRBJ1-1; D remains ambiguous. Per the germline V gene, CDR1 is SGHDT and CDR2 is YYEEEE. The CDR3 is 12 amino acids. The V end was cut by 0 bases, the J end by 6 bases, with 6 bases between. The CDR3 is CASSLGEAEAFF. The CDR3 DNA is TGTGCCAGCAGCTTGGGAGAGGCTGAAGCTTTCTTT.

This chain links TRBV21-1 with TRBJ1-1; the table assigns TRBD1, which was not confirmed against the DNA. TRBV21-1 is flagged as a pseudogene. The CDR3 covers 17 residues. The CDR3 DNA reads TGTGCCAGCAGCCCCCTTCGGGGGACAGGGAACCGCTTAGGGGCTTTCTTT. It yields the protein CASSPLRGTGNRLGAFF.

The V and J genes are TRBV6-5 and TRBJ2-5, with D possibly TRBD2 on 7 matching bases. The CDR3 runs 16 residues. CDR1 and CDR2 (germline): MNHEY, SVGAGI. Trimming took 0 bases from V and 5 from J, leaving 16 bases between them. The CDR3 DNA reads TGTGCCAGCAGTTACTCGAGGGGGGGGGCCGGGGAGACCCAGTACTTC. As protein: CASSYSRGGAGETQYF.

The chain recombines TRBV6-1 with TRBJ2-7; D ambiguous. The CDR3 extends over 13 amino acids. In germline, CDR1 is MNHNS, CDR2 SASEGT. Trimming removed 0 bases at V and 7 bases at J, with 10 bases between. Here the CDR3 DNA reads TGTGCCAGCAGTGAAGCGCTTCGGCGGGAGCAGTACTTC. The encoded protein is CASSEALRREQYF.

The V call is TRBV14, the J call TRBJ2-7, with a tentative D call TRBD2 (5 bases). This CDR3 spans 13 amino acids. Germline V gene data show CDR1 as SGHDN and CDR2 as FVKESK. Trimming removed 1 base from V and 6 bases from J, with 10 bases in between. This CDR3 is CASSQVLGVEQYF. CDR3 DNA: TGTGCCAGCAGCCAAGTCCTCGGGGTCGAGCAGTACTTC.

The chain couples TRBV7-9 to TRBJ2-1, with 8 bases matching TRBD2. V shed 5 bases and J 9 bases; nucleotides not matched to a gene: 12. CDR3 length: 15 residues. Germline V gene lookup returns CDR1 SEHNR and CDR2 FQNEAQ (reference sequence). The CDR3, as DNA: TGTGCCAGCAGCCACCTCGCGGGGGGAGGCGGTGAGCAGTTCTTC. It yields the protein CASSHLAGGGGEQFF.

This chain uses TRBV5-1 with TRBJ2-2; D uncertain. This CDR3 spans 15 amino acids. Trimming removed 1 base from V and 4 bases from J, with 11 bases in between. CDR1 is SGHRS, CDR2 YFSETQ, per germline. The CDR3 protein is CASSLTSPGTGELFF. The CDR3 DNA follows: TGCGCCAGCAGCTTGACCAGCCCGGGCACCGGGGAGCTGTTTTTT. The complete variable domain, with remaining parts taken from reference TRBV5-1 and TRBJ2-2, reads KAGVTQTPRYLIKTRGQQVTLSCSPISGHRSVSWYQQTPGQGLQFLFEYFSETQRNKGNFPGRFSGRQFSNSRSEMNVSTLELGDSALYLCASSLTSPGTGELFFGEGSRLTVL.

The table lists this clone with a count of one. The rearrangement uses TRBV7-9 and TRBJ1-1; D gene unclear. The V gene's germline CDR1 is SEHNR and CDR2 FQNEAQ (reference sequence). CDR3 length: 13 residues. Trimming stripped 2 bases from V and 7 bases from J, with 11 bases between. DNA for the CDR3: TGTGCCAGCAGCTTAAGTAGTGATCTTGAAGCTTTCTTT. It encodes CASSLSSDLEAFF.

For this clone: A read error may account for a junction end that differs from germline. This sequence joins TRBV7-9 and TRBJ2-7; D possibly corresponds to TRBD2 (5 bases). The CDR3 has 13 residues. Germline-derived CDR1 and CDR2 are SEHNR and FQNEAQ (reference sequence). The CDR3 DNA sequence: TGTGCCAGCAGCTCCTCGGGGATATACGAGCGGTACTTC. It codes for CASSSSGIYERYF.

The V gene is TRBV18, the J gene TRBJ1-1; TRBD1 is a possible D gene (5 bases). The CDR3 length is 14 residues. Per germline, CDR1 KGHSH and CDR2 LQKENI. Trimming took 2 bases from V and 2 from J, leaving 9 bases between them. CDR3 in amino acids: CASSPTGENTEAFF. CDR3 nucleotides: TGTGCCAGCTCACCAACAGGAGAAAACACTGAAGCTTTCTTT.

The chain uses TRBV7-9 and TRBJ1-2; tentatively, D is TRBD1 (5 bases). Trimming removed 9 bases from V and 3 bases from J, with 17 bases in between. There are 14 residues in the CDR3. Per germline, CDR1 SEHNR and CDR2 FQNEAQ (reference sequence). The CDR3: CASTGGSLYYGYTF. CDR3 sequence (DNA): TGTGCCAGTACGGGGGGATCTCTTTACTATGGCTACACCTTC.

This clone has a handful of counts. The chain carries TRBV27 and TRBJ2-3; TRBD2 aligns across 12 bases. The trim removed 4 bases at V and 2 bases at J, leaving 1 base unmatched. CDR1 MNHEY and CDR2 SMNVEV come from the germline V gene (reference sequence). The CDR3 has 15 amino acids. The CDR3 here is CASSWTSGNTDTQYF. The CDR3 DNA reads TGTGCCAGCAGTTGGACTAGCGGGAACACAGATACGCAGTATTTT.

The rearrangement uses TRBV5-1 and TRBJ1-1; the match to TRBD1 covers 10 bases. Germline CDR1 and CDR2: SGHRS and YFSETQ. V dropped 7 bases and J dropped 1; count of bases not matched to a gene: 4. The CDR3 totals 14 residues. The CDR3 here is CASGRDRGNTEAFF. Here the CDR3 DNA reads TGCGCCAGCGGCCGGGACAGGGGGAACACTGAAGCTTTCTTT.

The chain employs TRBV6-6 and TRBJ2-3; possible D gene TRBD1, 6 bases. The V gene lost 8 bases and the J gene lost 4 bases, with 13 bases spanning the gap. CDR1 is MNHNY, CDR2 SVGAGI, per germline (reference sequence). The CDR3 contains 13 residues. CDR3 DNA: TGTGCCAGCGATAGGGGGACCCCAGATACGCAGTATTTT. The encoded protein is CASDRGTPDTQYF.

This clone was counted a few times. The chain carries TRBV4-3 and TRBJ2-1; 8 bases match TRBD2. Looked up from germline, CDR1 is LGHNA and CDR2 is YSLEER. The trim removed 0 bases at V and 0 bases at J, leaving 4 bases unmatched. The CDR3 has 17 residues. The CDR3 protein is CASSQDTSGNSYNEQFF. Here the CDR3 DNA reads TGCGCCAGCAGCCAAGATACTAGCGGTAACTCCTACAATGAGCAGTTCTTC.

This clone was seen more than once but under ten times. The rearrangement uses TRBV6-6 and TRBJ1-6, with TRBD1 matching 8 bases. The CDR3 contains 15 residues. J lost 10 bases, V lost 2 bases, and 7 bases had no gene match. CDR1 MNHNY and CDR2 SVGAGI come from the germline V gene (reference sequence). This CDR3 reads CASSYTGQGRSPLHF. As DNA, the CDR3 is TGTGCCAGCAGTTACACAGGACAGGGTCGCTCACCCCTCCACTTT.

The chain's CDR3 is CASRGEREIGEQYF. Here the CDR3 DNA reads TGTGCCAGTCGCGGGGAGCGGGAGATTGGCGAGCAGTACTTC. V is TRBV28 and J is TRBJ2-7; 8 nucleotides line up with TRBD2. V was pared by 9 bases and J by 6 bases, with 13 bases of the junction left unmatched. Per the germline V gene, CDR1 is MDHEN and CDR2 is SYDVKM. The CDR3 consists of 14 residues.

There are a few counts of this clone. CDR3 DNA: TGTGCCAGCAGTGAAGGGACAGGGCAAGAGACCCAGTACTTC. Translating gives CASSEGTGQETQYF. V is TRBV6-1 and J is TRBJ2-5; 8 bases line up with TRBD1. CDR3 length: 14 residues. V lost 1 base and J lost 2; bases outside the gene matches: 0. The germline V gene has CDR1 MNHNS and CDR2 SASEGT.

V and J are TRBV4-3 and TRBJ2-1; D gene uncertain. The CDR3 is made up of 16 amino acids. Germline V gene lookup returns CDR1 LGHNA and CDR2 YSLEER. Trimming stripped 1 base from V and 7 bases from J, with 17 bases between. The DNA of the CDR3 is TGCGCCAGCAGCCAAGTACGTATAGCCGGAAGAAATGAGCAGTTCTTC. Translated, it gives CASSQVRIAGRNEQFF.

The chain links TRBV30 to TRBJ2-1; tentatively, D is TRBD2 (5 bases). V gave up 3 bases and J gave up 6 bases, with 15 bases separating them. The CDR3 covers 14 residues. CDR1 GTSNPN and CDR2 SVGIG come from the germline V gene (reference sequence). The CDR3 loop reads CAWSRRLALNEQFF. CDR3 coding DNA: TGTGCCTGGAGCCGACGGCTAGCTCTCAATGAGCAGTTCTTC.

CDR3 nucleotide sequence: TGTGCCACCAGCAGAGATCCGGGGTACCAGGCAGCTTTCTTT. It yields the protein CATSRDPGYQAAFF. V is TRBV15 and J is TRBJ1-1; no firm D call. V was trimmed by 0 bases and J by 10 bases, leaving 15 bases between them. Germline loops: CDR1 LNHNV, CDR2 YYDKDF (reference sequence). The CDR3 is made up of 14 amino acids.

The V call is TRBV12-1, the J call TRBJ1-2; TRBD1 is taken as the D call from the table, unchecked against the DNA. TRBV12-1 is termed a pseudogene. The CDR3 runs 18 residues. CDR3 protein: CASSFAQPPGGFTYGYTF. The CDR3, as DNA: TGTGCCAGCAGCTTTGCCCAACCCCCAGGGGGCTTTACCTATGGCTACACCTTC.

V usage is TRBV2 and J usage is TRBJ1-4, with D unresolved. Germline-derived CDR1 and CDR2 are SNHLY and FYNNEI. This CDR3 is 11 amino acids long. Trimming took 9 bases from V and 9 from J, leaving 11 bases between them. The CDR3 region is CASTRDKKLFF. As DNA, the CDR3 is TGTGCCAGTACCCGAGATAAAAAACTGTTTTTT.

This rearrangement joins TRBV18 to TRBJ2-5; TRBD1 aligns across 9 bases. V shed 8 bases and J 5 bases; nucleotides not matched to a gene: 3. This CDR3 is 12 amino acids long. The germline V gene encodes CDR1 KGHSH and CDR2 LQKENI. In nucleotides, the CDR3 is TGTGCCAGCGGGGACAGGGTTGAGACCCAGTACTTC. Its protein product is CASGDRVETQYF.

V is TRBV7-4 and J is TRBJ1-4; TRBD1 matches 9 bases. This CDR3 has 22 amino acids. The J segment lost 7 bases and the V segment lost 5 bases, leaving 29 bases of the junction unmatched. Germline V gene lookup returns CDR1 SGHVT and CDR2 SQSDAQ. CDR3 in DNA: TGTGCCAGCAGCGCATCGAACCTTGATATTAATCTACCGGGACAGGGAAGTGAAAAACTGTTTTTT. Its translation: CASSASNLDINLPGQGSEKLFF.

This chain joins TRBV7-9 and TRBJ1-5; D is possibly TRBD1 (5 bases). The CDR3 runs 17 residues. The V end was cut by 3 bases, the J end by 1 base, with 16 bases between. The germline gives CDR1 SEHNR, CDR2 FQNEAQ (reference sequence). CDR3 in amino acids: CASSFQGGPGSNQPQHF. CDR3 sequence (DNA): TGTGCCAGCAGCTTCCAGGGAGGGCCGGGGAGCAATCAGCCCCAGCATTTT.

In regard to this clone: A junction end diverges from the germline sequence, so it may reflect a read error. This sequence joins TRBV30 and TRBJ2-7; 8 nucleotides align to TRBD1. The CDR3 consists of 13 residues. Germline assignment: CDR1 GTSNPN and CDR2 SVGIG (reference sequence). The CDR3: CAGRQGRPYEQYF. The CDR3 DNA is TGTGCCGGGAGACAGGGGAGACCCTACGAGCAGTACTTC.